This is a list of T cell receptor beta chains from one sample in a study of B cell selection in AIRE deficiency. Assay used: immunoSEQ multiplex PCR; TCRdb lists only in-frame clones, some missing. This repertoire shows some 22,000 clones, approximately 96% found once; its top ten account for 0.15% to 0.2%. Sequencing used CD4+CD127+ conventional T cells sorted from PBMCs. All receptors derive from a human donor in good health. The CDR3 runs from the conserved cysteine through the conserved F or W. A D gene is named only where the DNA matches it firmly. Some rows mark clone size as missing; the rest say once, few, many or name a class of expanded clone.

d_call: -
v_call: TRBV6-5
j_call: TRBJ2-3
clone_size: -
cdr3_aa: CASSSPREGASPAQYF
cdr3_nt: TGTGCCAGCAGTTCCCCAAGGGAGGGGGCGTCCCCTGCGCAGTATTTT

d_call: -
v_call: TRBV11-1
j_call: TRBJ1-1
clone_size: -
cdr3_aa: CASSLDGRQNTEAFF
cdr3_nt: TGTGCCAGCAGCTTAGACGGCAGGCAGAACACTGAAGCTTTCTTT

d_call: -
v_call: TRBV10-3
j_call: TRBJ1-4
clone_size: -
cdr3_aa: CAGRSEGEKLFF
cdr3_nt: TGTGCCGGCCGATCCGAGGGTGAAAAACTGTTTTTT

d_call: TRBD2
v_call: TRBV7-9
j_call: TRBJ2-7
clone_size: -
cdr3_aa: CASSMTSGGFPLKF
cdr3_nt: TGTGCCAGCAGCATGACTAGCGGGGGGTTTCCACTAAAGTTC

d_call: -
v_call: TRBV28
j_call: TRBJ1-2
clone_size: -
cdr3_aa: CGGTYYGYTF
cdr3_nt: TGTGGAGGTACTTACTATGGCTACACCTTC

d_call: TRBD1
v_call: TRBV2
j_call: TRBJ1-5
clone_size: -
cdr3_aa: CASRPGQNQPQHF
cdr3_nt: TGTGCCAGCAGGCCGGGACAGAATCAGCCCCAGCATTTT

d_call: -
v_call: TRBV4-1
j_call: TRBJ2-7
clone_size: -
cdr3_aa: CASSHTNLGFSSYEQYF
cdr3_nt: TGCGCCAGCAGCCACACAAACCTAGGGTTCAGCTCCTACGAGCAGTACTTC

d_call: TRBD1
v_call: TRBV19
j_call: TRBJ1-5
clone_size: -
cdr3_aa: CASTTLQGKGNQPQHF
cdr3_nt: TGTGCCAGTACCACACTACAGGGGAAGGGCAATCAGCCCCAGCATTTT

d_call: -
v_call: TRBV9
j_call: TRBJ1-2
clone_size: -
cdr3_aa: CASSVDVRDGYTF
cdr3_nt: TGTGCCAGCAGCGTAGATGTTCGGGATGGCTACACCTTC

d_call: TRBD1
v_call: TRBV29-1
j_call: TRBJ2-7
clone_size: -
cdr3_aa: CSVEDGTGGTYEQYF
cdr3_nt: TGCAGCGTTGAAGATGGGACAGGGGGGACCTACGAGCAGTACTTC

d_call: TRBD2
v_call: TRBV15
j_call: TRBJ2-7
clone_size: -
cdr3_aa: CATSRLEGLAGFYEQYF
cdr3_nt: TGTGCCACCAGCAGACTCGAGGGTCTAGCGGGGTTTTACGAGCAGTACTTC

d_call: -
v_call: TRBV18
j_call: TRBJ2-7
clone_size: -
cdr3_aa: CASSPPGQGGTYEQYF
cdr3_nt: TGTGCCAGCTCACCACCTGGGCAGGGGGGAACCTACGAGCAGTACTTC

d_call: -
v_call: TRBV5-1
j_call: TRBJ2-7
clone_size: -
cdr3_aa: CASPEQGWDSYEQYF
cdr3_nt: TGCGCCAGCCCTGAACAGGGTTGGGACTCCTACGAGCAGTACTTC

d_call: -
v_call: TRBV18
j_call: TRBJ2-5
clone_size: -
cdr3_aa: CASSQAEETQYF
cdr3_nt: TGTGCCAGCTCCCAGGCCGAGGAGACCCAGTACTTC

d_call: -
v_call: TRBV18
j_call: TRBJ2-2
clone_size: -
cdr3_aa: CASRRTNTGELFF
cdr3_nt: TGTGCCAGCCGAAGAACGAACACCGGGGAGCTGTTTTTT

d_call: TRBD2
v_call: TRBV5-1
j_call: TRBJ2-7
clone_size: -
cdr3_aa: CASSFSAFLGRGGSPKYF
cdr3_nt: TGCGCCAGCAGCTTCTCTGCTTTCCTAGGCCGGGGGGGCTCTCCGAAGTACTTC

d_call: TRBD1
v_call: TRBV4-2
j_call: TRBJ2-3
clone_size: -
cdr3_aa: CASSQDGQGTTDTQYF
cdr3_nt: TGTGCCAGCAGCCAAGACGGACAGGGAACCACAGATACGCAGTATTTT

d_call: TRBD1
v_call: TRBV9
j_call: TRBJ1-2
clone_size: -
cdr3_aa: CASSRGSGQVSYGYTF
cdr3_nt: TGTGCCAGCAGCCGAGGGTCCGGACAGGTATCCTATGGCTACACCTTC

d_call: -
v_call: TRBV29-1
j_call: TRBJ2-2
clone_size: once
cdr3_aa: CSVETVRSRTGELFF
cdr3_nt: TGCAGCGTTGAAACGGTCCGAAGCCGAACCGGGGAGCTGTTTTTT

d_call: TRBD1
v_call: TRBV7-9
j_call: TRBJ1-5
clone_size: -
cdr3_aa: CASSRTGANQPQHF
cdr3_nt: TGTGCCAGCAGCCGGACAGGGGCCAATCAGCCCCAGCATTTT

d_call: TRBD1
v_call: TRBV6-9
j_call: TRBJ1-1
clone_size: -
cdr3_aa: CASRRTGMNTEAFF
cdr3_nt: TGTGCCAGCAGGAGGACAGGAATGAACACTGAAGCTTTCTTT

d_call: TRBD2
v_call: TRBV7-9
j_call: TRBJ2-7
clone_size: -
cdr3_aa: CASSLRGGDEQYF
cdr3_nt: TGTGCCAGCAGCTTAAGGGGAGGGGACGAGCAGTACTTC

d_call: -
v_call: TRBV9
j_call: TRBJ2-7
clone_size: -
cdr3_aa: CASSAGTSIRSYEQYF
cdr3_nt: TGTGCCAGCAGCGCGGGGACTTCTATTCGCTCCTACGAGCAGTACTTC

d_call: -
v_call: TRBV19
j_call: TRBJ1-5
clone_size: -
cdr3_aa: CASNSRPGGSNQPQHF
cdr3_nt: TGTGCCAGTAACTCAAGGCCGGGGGGGAGCAATCAGCCCCAGCATTTT

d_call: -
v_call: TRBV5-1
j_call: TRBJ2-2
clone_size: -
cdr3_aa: CASSLDSNTGELFF
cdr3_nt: TGCGCCAGCAGCTTGGACAGCAACACCGGGGAGCTGTTTTTT

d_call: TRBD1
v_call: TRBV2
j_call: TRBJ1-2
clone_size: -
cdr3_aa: CASSLGQEGYGYTF
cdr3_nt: TGTGCCAGCAGTTTGGGACAGGAAGGGTATGGCTACACCTTC